Given below is one T cell receptor beta chain in context. Per the authors' pipeline: Amplifying reference gene primers gave estimates of nucleated cell counts. Sequenced by immunoSEQ multiplex PCR; TCRdb stores in-frame clones only, minus some. V and J calls and clone size are as listed in that table; D and trimming were resolved from the DNA. The data show about 94,000 clones, around 72% seen once. Seattle's enrolled individuals joined amid active infection and were then monitored longitudinally. This entry is derived from a study of blood T cell repertoires in COVID-19. Study-wide background: Samples taken during acute and convalescent COVID-19 were collected in the United States, Italy and Spain. In each case, the material was cDNA or gDNA derived from T cells, B-cell-depleted T cells, or PBMCs.

The CDR3 length is 12 residues. Unmatched junction bases numbered 2, after V lost 5 bases and J lost 6 bases. This receptor was obtained from a man aged 65-85 years with COVID-19, enrolled during active disease. V usage is TRBV12-3 or TRBV12-4 and J usage is TRBJ2-7; 9 bases agree with TRBD1. Sequencing was performed on peripheral blood. The DNA of the CDR3 is TGTGCCAGCAGTACAGGGGGCTTCGAGCAGTACTTC. This gives the protein CASSTGGFEQYF.